This entry features one TCR beta chain sequence. Its specificity is unknown. These data are taken from a study of vaccination effects on CD4 cells after COVID-19. Germline loops: CDR1 SGHVS, CDR2 FQNEAQ. V lost 5 bases and J lost 6, with 12 bases in between. The CDR3 has 13 amino acids. Expansion with viral peptide pools was applied to antigen-specific CD4+ T cells by the ViraFEST assay prior to sequencing. Having been cultured for around ten days, the cells underwent CD4+ T cell isolation. PCR confirmed that the person was infected with SARS-CoV-2 between March and December 2020. The method was immunoSEQ multiplex PCR; TCRdb's version includes in-frame clones alone and lacks a portion of them. The repertoire includes roughly 27,000 clones, approximately 80% of them detected once, and over 15% sits in the top ten.

The sequence was collected from a human donor who had a prior SARS-CoV-2 infection. This chain connects TRBV7-8 to TRBJ2-3; D is unresolved. Specimen: CD4+ T cells from PBMCs cultured with HCoV-NL63 spike peptides, collected before COVID-19 vaccination. The CDR3: CASSPDFADTQYF. The CDR3 DNA reads TGTGCCAGCAGCCCCGACTTCGCCGATACGCAGTATTTT.